The 28 T cell receptor beta chains listed next were all sequenced from one sample in a study of T cells in Graves' hyperthyroidism and ophthalmopathy. Authors of the study amplified TCR beta CDR3 regions from RNA transcripts. Researchers ran a first-round RT-PCR on the TCR CDR3 using the HTBI primer set. TCRdb redid the calling of the multiplex PCR reads with MiXCR, one entry per CDR3 protein. Of about 640,000 distinct CDR3 sequences in the sample, 20% are singletons; the top ten hold over 30%. The sequenced sample consisted of blood. All receptors derive from a man aged 25-40 years with Graves' ophthalmopathy.

This clonotype was seen only a few times. This chain uses TRBV4-1 with TRBJ2-5, with 10 bases matching TRBD1. The CDR3 extends over 15 amino acids. Losses at the gene ends were 1 base for V and 4 bases for J; bases not matched to a gene: 3. From germline, CDR1 is MGHRA and CDR2 YSYEKL. Here the CDR3 reads CASSQGTGGGETQYF. In DNA, the CDR3 is TGCGCCAGCAGCCAAGGGACAGGGGGAGGAGAGACCCAGTACTTC.

This rearrangement joins TRBV30 to TRBJ1-5, with D possibly TRBD1 on 6 matching bases. Germline V gene data show CDR1 as GTSNPN and CDR2 as SVGIG (reference sequence). The CDR3 extends over 14 amino acids. Trimming took off 2 bases at V and 4 bases at J, with 12 bases between the two ends. CDR3: CAWSSTGGNQPQHF. In nucleotides, the CDR3 is TGTGCCTGGAGTTCGACAGGTGGGAATCAGCCCCAGCATTTT.

The sample holds a few counts of this clonotype. This chain connects TRBV27 to TRBJ2-7, with 9 bases fitting TRBD2. This CDR3 is built from 14 residues. V gave up 6 bases and J gave up 5 bases; unmatched junction bases: 8. CDR1 and CDR2 from the germline V gene are MNHEY and SMNVEV (reference sequence). This CDR3 is CASSSGTSINEQYF. DNA of the CDR3: TGTGCCAGCAGCTCCGGGACTAGCATCAACGAGCAGTACTTC.

This clonotype was detected ten times or more. The chain links TRBV28 to TRBJ2-1, with 10 bases that match TRBD1. V lost 6 bases and J lost 3; bases outside the gene matches: 2. The germline V gene encodes CDR1 MDHEN and CDR2 SYDVKM. The CDR3 consists of 14 residues. CDR3 region: CASRRDRGYNEQFF. The CDR3 DNA sequence: TGTGCCAGCAGGAGGGACAGGGGCTACAATGAGCAGTTCTTC.

This clonotype has more than one count but fewer than ten. The CDR3 bases are TGTGCCAGCAGCTCAGGTCTTATGGGTTCCTACGAGCAGTACTTC. Amino acid sequence: CASSSGLMGSYEQYF. The J gene is TRBJ2-7, the V gene TRBV7-9; no clear D gene. The V end lost 4 bases, the J end lost 1 base, and 14 bases lay between the germline ends. The germline V gene has CDR1 SEHNR and CDR2 FQNEAQ (reference sequence). The CDR3 runs to 15 residues. The whole variable domain, remainder taken from reference TRBV7-9 and TRBJ2-7, is DTGVSQNPRHKITKRGQNVTFRCDPISEHNRLYWYRQTLGQGPEFLTYFQNEAQLEKSRLLSDRFSAERPKGSFSTLEIQRTEQGDSAMYLCASSSGLMGSYEQYFGPGTRLTVT.

V gene TRBV6-2 or TRBV6-3 combines with J gene TRBJ2-1, with 10 bases lining up with TRBD1. CDR3 length equals 16 residues. The germline gives CDR1 MNHEY, CDR2 SVGEGT. V trimming: 2 bases; J trimming: 8 bases; junction bases outside the gene matches: 9. CDR3 sequence reads: CASSYPPGQGKDEQFF. The CDR3 DNA reads TGTGCCAGCAGTTACCCACCGGGACAGGGGAAGGATGAGCAGTTCTTC.

As to this clonotype: At one end, the junction sequence differs from germline, possibly due to a read error. The chain links TRBV5-1 to TRBJ2-7; tentative D call: TRBD1 (6 bases). Germline CDR1 SGHRS, CDR2 YFSETQ. The CDR3 has 15 residues. This CDR3 reads CASSLGQVESCEQYF. The CDR3 DNA is TGCGCCAGCAGCTTGGGACAGGTGGAGTCCTGCGAGCAGTACTTC.

This clonotype was picked up many times. CDR3 loop: CASSPSGSRADTQYF. CDR3 DNA: TGTGCCAGCTCCCCTAGCGGGAGCCGAGCGGATACGCAGTATTTT. The chain uses TRBV28 and TRBJ2-3; TRBD2 matches at 10 bases. In germline, CDR1 is MDHEN, CDR2 SYDVKM. After removal of 8 bases from V and 6 bases from J, the junction contained 11 bases not matched to a gene. The CDR3 is 15 amino acids.

This chain connects TRBV12-3 or TRBV12-4 to TRBJ2-1, with 11 bases fitting TRBD2. CDR3 size: 16 residues. V lost 2 bases and J lost 7; bases outside the gene matches: 7. CDR3 region: CASSLLIAGGRNEQFF. CDR3 in DNA: TGTGCCAGCAGTTTACTGATAGCGGGAGGGAGAAATGAGCAGTTCTTC.

Concerning this clonotype: This may be a read error, as it is one base from a much larger clone. The V call is TRBV5-8, the J call TRBJ2-1; D is unclear. Germline V CDR1 and CDR2: SGHTS, YDEGEE. CDR3 length: 16 amino acids. The CDR3 DNA follows: TGTGCCAGCTCCTTCTCGGGTCGCTACTCCTACAATGAGCAGTCCTTC. Residues: CASSFSGRYSYNEQSF.

V usage is TRBV4-1 and J usage is TRBJ2-7, with D perhaps being TRBD1 or TRBD2 (5 bases each). Germline V gene data show CDR1 as MGHRA and CDR2 as YSYEKL. V lost 1 base and J 0 bases, leaving 10 bases between the germline ends. This CDR3 comprises 15 residues. CDR3 amino acids: CASSQVFGTSYEQYF. CDR3 nucleotides: TGCGCCAGCAGCCAAGTCTTCGGGACCTCCTACGAGCAGTACTTC.

This clonotype was observed at least ten times. This sequence joins TRBV28 and TRBJ2-5; 9 bases line up with TRBD1. The CDR3 consists of 15 residues. V shed 4 bases, J shed 5 bases, and the junction held 8 bases outside the gene matches. Germline assignment: CDR1 MDHEN and CDR2 SYDVKM. CDR3 bases: TGTGCCAGCAGTTCAATCGACAGGGGGTGGGAGACCCAGTACTTC. Translation gives CASSSIDRGWETQYF.

This clonotype was seen more than once but under ten times. This chain uses TRBV5-1 with TRBJ2-3; weak D call: TRBD2 (6 bases). The CDR3 length is 18 residues. CDR1 is SGHRS and CDR2 is YFSETQ in the germline V gene. V shed 1 base and J shed 2 bases, with 20 bases lying between them. CDR3 loop: CASSLLGSGTGVTDTQYF. The CDR3 DNA reads as TGCGCCAGCAGCTTGTTGGGCAGCGGAACGGGAGTCACAGATACGCAGTATTTT.

This clonotype was seen ten or more times. The chain has TRBV7-2 and TRBJ1-2; 8 bases match TRBD1. Trimming cost V 1 base and J 6 bases; bases outside gene matches: 4. This CDR3 contains 14 residues. Germline V gene sequence: CDR1 SGHTA, CDR2 FQGNSA. CDR3 sequence (DNA): TGTGCCAGCAGCTTAGACAGGGGGAGGGATGGCTACACCTTC. It specifies CASSLDRGRDGYTF.

The CDR3 loop is CASSSQQEGNSPLHF. The CDR3 region has the DNA TGTGCCAGCAGCTCACAACAGGAAGGGAATTCACCCCTCCACTTT. The chain couples TRBV7-9 to TRBJ1-6; D perhaps matches TRBD1 (5 bases). Trimming took off 4 bases at V and 7 bases at J, with 14 bases between the two ends. The CDR3 consists of 15 residues. CDR1 is SEHNR, CDR2 FQNEAQ, per germline (reference sequence).

The rearrangement links TRBV6-1 to TRBJ2-7, with D perhaps TRBD1 or TRBD2 (7 bases each). The V end was cut by 0 bases, the J end by 7 bases, with 13 bases between. The CDR3 length is 14 residues. Germline CDR1 and CDR2: MNHNS and SASEGT. DNA of the CDR3: TGTGCCAGCAGTGAAGCGAACAGGGGAGGGGAGCAGTACTTC. Translation gives CASSEANRGGEQYF.

This clonotype showed up just a few times. The chain is built from TRBV20-1 and TRBJ2-4; a weak D match, TRBD2 (6 bases). The length of the CDR3 is 14 residues. The germline V gene has CDR1 DFQATT and CDR2 SNEGSKA (reference sequence). The CDR3 nucleotides are TGCGGATGGAGGAGGACCTCCCGGGGGAACATTCAGTACTTC. It yields the protein CGWRRTSRGNIQYF.

This clonotype occurred many times. The V and J genes are TRBV12-3 or TRBV12-4 and TRBJ1-5; 10 positions match TRBD1. V gave up 5 bases and J gave up 3 bases; unmatched junction bases: 7. CDR3 length equals 16 residues. The CDR3 DNA is TGTGCCAGCAGTCCCGGGACAGGGGTTCTCAATCAGCCCCAGCATTTT. This encodes CASSPGTGVLNQPQHF.

The chain has TRBV10-3 and TRBJ2-7; 7 bases are a match to TRBD2. CDR1 is ENHRY, CDR2 SYGVKD, per germline. CDR3 length: 14 amino acids. With V trimmed by 0 bases and J by 6 bases, 5 bases remained unmatched. CDR3 DNA sequence: TGTGCCATCAGTGAGTCGAGACTAGCCTCCGAGCAGTACTTC. It specifies CAISESRLASEQYF.

This clonotype was observed many times. V is TRBV7-2 and J is TRBJ1-4; D is perhaps TRBD1 (5 bases). Trimming took off 8 bases at V and 5 bases at J, with 12 bases between the two ends. Germline values: CDR1 SGHTA, CDR2 FQGNSA. This CDR3 contains 13 residues. The CDR3 loop is CASQRGRNEKLFF. CDR3 bases: TGTGCCAGCCAGCGGGGGAGGAATGAAAAACTGTTTTTT.

This clonotype appeared a few times. The junction differs from germline at one of its ends, possibly a read error. This chain joins TRBV11-2 and TRBJ1-1; TRBD1 is a possible D gene (5 bases). Germline V gene data show CDR1 as SGHAT and CDR2 as FQNNGV. CDR3 size: 14 residues. This CDR3 reads CANSLWGVDTEAFF. CDR3 bases: TGTGCCAACAGCTTATGGGGGGTCGACACTGAAGCTTTCTTT.

In its sample, this clonotype was seen a few times. The chain combines TRBV11-2 with TRBJ2-6; a weak D match, TRBD2 (7 bases). The CDR3 totals 17 residues. CDR1 SGHAT and CDR2 FQNNGV come from the germline V gene. Trimming left V 5 bases short and J 1 base short, with 15 bases between. CDR3 DNA sequence: TGTGCCAGCAGCGCACGAGGGGGGGGGTCTGGGGCCAACGTCCTGACTTTC. Protein product: CASSARGGGSGANVLTF.

This clonotype appeared a few times. V is TRBV30 and J is TRBJ2-7; D ambiguous. CDR3 length: 12 amino acids. Trimming pared 1 base from V and 4 bases from J, leaving 8 bases between. Germline assignment: CDR1 GTSNPN and CDR2 SVGIG (reference sequence). The CDR3: CAWSGKSYEQYF. CDR3 DNA: TGTGCCTGGAGTGGGAAGAGTTACGAGCAGTACTTC.

V gene TRBV19 combines with J gene TRBJ2-2; the match to TRBD2 covers 12 bases. The V segment lost 6 bases and the J segment 4 bases; nucleotides outside the gene matches: 12. Per the germline V gene, CDR1 is LNHDA and CDR2 is SQIVND (reference sequence). The CDR3 has 18 amino acids. CDR3 bases: TGTGCCAGTAGCTCCGGGACTAGCGGGCGGGGACTCACCGGGGAGCTGTTTTTT. Residues: CASSSGTSGRGLTGELFF.

The rearrangement links TRBV15 to TRBJ2-7; the match to TRBD2 covers 14 bases. The V segment lost 3 bases and the J segment 3 bases; nucleotides outside the gene matches: 1. Per the germline V gene, CDR1 is LNHNV and CDR2 is YYDKDF (reference sequence). The CDR3 contains 15 residues. CDR3: CATSRGLAGDYEQYF. CDR3 DNA sequence: TGTGCCACCAGCAGGGGACTAGCGGGAGACTACGAGCAGTACTTC.

The V gene is TRBV5-6, the J gene TRBJ2-7, with 10 nucleotides matching TRBD2. The junction had 5 bases not matched to a gene; V was cut back by 4 bases and J by 4 bases. Germline-derived CDR1 and CDR2 are SGHDT and YYEEEE. The CDR3 length is 14 residues. CDR3 sequence reads: CASSGASGSYEQYF. CDR3 DNA sequence: TGTGCCAGCAGCGGGGCTAGCGGGAGTTACGAGCAGTACTTC. The full variable domain, completed using reference TRBV5-6 and TRBJ2-7, is DAGVTQSPTHLIKTRGQQVTLRCSPKSGHDTVSWYQQALGQGPQFIFQYYEEEERQRGNFPDRFSGHQFPNYSSELNVNALLLGDSALYLCASSGASGSYEQYFGPGTRLTVT.

The DNA of the CDR3 is TGCAGCACTTCACAAGGCGGGACCGCCTACGAGCAGTACTTC. It encodes CSTSQGGTAYEQYF. The chain combines TRBV20-1 with TRBJ2-7; D may be TRBD2 (6 bases). The CDR3 is 14 amino acids. In germline, CDR1 is DFQATT, CDR2 SNEGSKA (reference sequence).

This clonotype was observed at least ten times. V and J are TRBV11-2 and TRBJ2-1, with D unclear. V was cut by 3 bases and J by 12 bases, with 12 bases left in between. Germline loops: CDR1 SGHAT, CDR2 FQNNGV. The CDR3 is made up of 12 amino acids. CDR3: CASSFRTVRQFF. The CDR3 DNA is TGTGCCAGCAGCTTCAGGACCGTTCGGCAGTTCTTC. Full variable domain (outside the CDR3, taken from reference TRBV11-2 and TRBJ2-1): EAGVAQSPRYKIIEKRQSVAFWCNPISGHATLYWYQQILGQGPKLLIQFQNNGVVDDSQLPKDRFSAERLKGVDSTLKIQPAKLEDSAVYLCASSFRTVRQFFGPGTRLTVL.